A selection of T cell receptor beta chains follows, all from one sample in a study of shared clonotypes between healthy human individuals. Assay: immunoSEQ multiplex PCR; the TCRdb copy retains only in-frame clones and omits some. The sample has about 2.1 million clones; 85% to 95% are singletons. Sequences were obtained from naive CD8+ T cells from PBMCs. The receptors were gathered from a man younger than 35 in good health. Some clones in this sample may be carry-over from other donors' samples. Both conserved end residues are part of each CDR3. For some rows the clone size is stated as once, few or many, or as a class when expanded; others skip it.

abundance,v_gene,j_gene,CDR3aa
-,TRBV5-8,TRBJ2-7,CASSLYYENSLYEQYF
-,TRBV7-3,TRBJ1-4,CASSATPWGAGEKLFF
-,TRBV7-6,TRBJ1-5,CASSLAGRASNQPQHF
-,TRBV7-2,TRBJ2-2,CASSLATSGIGELFF
-,TRBV25-1,TRBJ1-2,CASSESSGVVYGYTF
-,TRBV27,TRBJ1-2,CASSLRGTVATYGYTF
-,TRBV19,TRBJ2-7,CASSPKDGYEQYF
-,TRBV9,TRBJ1-2,CASSVASAAHYGYTF
-,TRBV5-5,TRBJ2-7,CASSLTRFAYEQYF
once,TRBV7-6,TRBJ2-1,CASSYQDRSSYNEQFF
-,TRBV10-2,TRBJ2-7,CASSVVTYVEQYF
-,TRBV5-6,TRBJ1-3,CASSLEVSGNTIYF
-,TRBV29-1,TRBJ2-7,CSAEAGGIHEQYF
few,TRBV19,TRBJ2-2,CASSVGGPSGELFF
once,TRBV27,TRBJ2-7,CASSLLPGQGSYEQYF
-,TRBV28,TRBJ2-3,CASRPLAGPTDTQYF
once,TRBV13,TRBJ1-2,CASSPGQGDGYTF
-,TRBV9,TRBJ2-3,CASSVGGKSADTQYF
-,TRBV5-1,TRBJ2-5,CASSLAFGPSPGETQYF
-,TRBV11-2,TRBJ1-1,CASSRRADEAFF
-,TRBV7-8,TRBJ2-2,CASSLDPAVGELFF
-,TRBV7-6,TRBJ2-1,CASSLEQGLLNEQFF
-,TRBV27,TRBJ2-1,CASSPRGSSYNEQFF
-,TRBV6-5,TRBJ2-2,CASSYRGPLGTGELFF
-,TRBV6-5,TRBJ1-5,CASSYSLDQPQHF
-,TRBV6-6,TRBJ1-1,CASSPIPGPPAAEAFF
-,TRBV27,TRBJ2-7,CASSTLPGQENSYEQYF
-,TRBV29-1,TRBJ2-3,CSVRPGTGPGDTQYF
-,TRBV19,TRBJ2-1,CASSFPGTPYNEQFF
-,TRBV9,TRBJ1-1,CASSVGRTGTTEAFF
-,TRBV4-1,TRBJ2-3,CASSQRDYGRGTDTQYF
-,TRBV15,TRBJ2-5,CATSERGTGQETQYF
-,TRBV2,TRBJ2-2,CASSDPFGLAGGKSGELFF
-,TRBV7-9,TRBJ2-1,CASSQSPPAGGFDEQFF
-,TRBV29-1,TRBJ2-1,CSANEGGSYNEQFF
-,TRBV4-2,TRBJ1-1,CASSQDLPLATEAFF
-,TRBV6-4,TRBJ2-3,CASRSLGLTPDTQYF